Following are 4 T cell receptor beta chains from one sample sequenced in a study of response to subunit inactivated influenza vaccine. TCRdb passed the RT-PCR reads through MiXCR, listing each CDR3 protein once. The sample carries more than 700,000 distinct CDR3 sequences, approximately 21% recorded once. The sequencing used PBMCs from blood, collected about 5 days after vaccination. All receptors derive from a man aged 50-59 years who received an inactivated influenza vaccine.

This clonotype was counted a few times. CDR3 region: CSARDQFRTGNTGELFF. For the CDR3, the DNA is TGCAGTGCTAGAGACCAGTTCCGGACGGGGAACACCGGGGAGCTGTTTTTT. V and J are TRBV20-1 and TRBJ2-2; no clear D. Germline CDR1 and CDR2: DFQATT and SNEGSKA (reference sequence). The CDR3 loop spans 17 amino acids. V was clipped by 0 bases and J by 1 base, with 15 bases between them.

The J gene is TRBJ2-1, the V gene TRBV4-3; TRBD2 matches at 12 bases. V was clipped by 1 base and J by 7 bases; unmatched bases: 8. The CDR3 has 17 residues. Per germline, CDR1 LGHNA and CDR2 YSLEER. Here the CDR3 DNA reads TGCGCCAGCAGCCAAGTGACTAGCGGGAGTGGGATTAATGAGCAGTTCTTC. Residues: CASSQVTSGSGINEQFF.

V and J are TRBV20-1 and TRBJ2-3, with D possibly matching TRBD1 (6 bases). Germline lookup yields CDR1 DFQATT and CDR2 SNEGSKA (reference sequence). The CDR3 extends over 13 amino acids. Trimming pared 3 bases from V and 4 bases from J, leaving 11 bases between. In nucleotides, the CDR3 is TGCAGTGCTAGGGGGGCTAGAGCAGATACGCAGTATTTT. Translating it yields CSARGARADTQYF.

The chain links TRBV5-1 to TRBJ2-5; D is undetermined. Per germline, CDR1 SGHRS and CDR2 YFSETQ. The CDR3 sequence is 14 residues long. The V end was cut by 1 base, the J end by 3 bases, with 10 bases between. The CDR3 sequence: CASSLSRHEETQYF. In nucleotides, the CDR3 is TGCGCCAGCAGCTTGTCTCGGCACGAAGAGACCCAGTACTTC.